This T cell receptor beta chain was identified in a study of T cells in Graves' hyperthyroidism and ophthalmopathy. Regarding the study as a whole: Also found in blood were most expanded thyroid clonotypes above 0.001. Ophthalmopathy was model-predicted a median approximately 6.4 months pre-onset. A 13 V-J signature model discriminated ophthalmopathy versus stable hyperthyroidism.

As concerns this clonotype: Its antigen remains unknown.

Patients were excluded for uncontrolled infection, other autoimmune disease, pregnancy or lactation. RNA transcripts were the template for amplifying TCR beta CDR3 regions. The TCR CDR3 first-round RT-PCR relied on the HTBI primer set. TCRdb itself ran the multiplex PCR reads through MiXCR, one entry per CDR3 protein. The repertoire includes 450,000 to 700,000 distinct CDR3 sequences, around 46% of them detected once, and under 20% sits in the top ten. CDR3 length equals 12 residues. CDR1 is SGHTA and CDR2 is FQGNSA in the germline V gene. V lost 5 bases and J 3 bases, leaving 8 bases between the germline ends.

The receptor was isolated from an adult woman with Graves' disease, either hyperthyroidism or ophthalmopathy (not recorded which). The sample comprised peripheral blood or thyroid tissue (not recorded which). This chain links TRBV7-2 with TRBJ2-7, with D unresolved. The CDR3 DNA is TGTGCCAGCAGCGCGGACGACTACGAGCAGTACTTC. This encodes CASSADDYEQYF.